The clone carrying this T cell receptor beta chain appeared a single time. Methods used by the authors: Reference gene primer amplification gave nucleated cell count estimates. The data were produced by immunoSEQ multiplex PCR, yet TCRdb's version contains in-frame clones alone and is incomplete. V, J and clone size are taken as reported in that table, and D and trimming were inferred from the DNA itself. Of 150,000 to 200,000 clones detected, about 85% appear once; the ten largest clones hold around 3.2%. This sample is part of a study of blood T cell repertoires in COVID-19. Across the whole study: Researchers got acute and convalescent COVID-19 samples from the United States, Italy and Spain.

Germline V gene sequence: CDR1 SGHNT, CDR2 YYREEE (reference sequence). The CDR3 has 13 residues. V gave up 4 bases and J gave up 7 bases; unmatched junction bases: 7. The specimen sequenced was peripheral blood. The receptor was derived from a human donor with acute or convalescent COVID-19. The donor label of this sample is uncertain. V and J are TRBV5-4 and TRBJ1-1; the match to TRBD1 covers 7 bases. CDR3 DNA: TGTGCCAGCAGCCCCGGCAGGGGGGATGAAGCTTTCTTT. Translating gives CASSPGRGDEAFF.